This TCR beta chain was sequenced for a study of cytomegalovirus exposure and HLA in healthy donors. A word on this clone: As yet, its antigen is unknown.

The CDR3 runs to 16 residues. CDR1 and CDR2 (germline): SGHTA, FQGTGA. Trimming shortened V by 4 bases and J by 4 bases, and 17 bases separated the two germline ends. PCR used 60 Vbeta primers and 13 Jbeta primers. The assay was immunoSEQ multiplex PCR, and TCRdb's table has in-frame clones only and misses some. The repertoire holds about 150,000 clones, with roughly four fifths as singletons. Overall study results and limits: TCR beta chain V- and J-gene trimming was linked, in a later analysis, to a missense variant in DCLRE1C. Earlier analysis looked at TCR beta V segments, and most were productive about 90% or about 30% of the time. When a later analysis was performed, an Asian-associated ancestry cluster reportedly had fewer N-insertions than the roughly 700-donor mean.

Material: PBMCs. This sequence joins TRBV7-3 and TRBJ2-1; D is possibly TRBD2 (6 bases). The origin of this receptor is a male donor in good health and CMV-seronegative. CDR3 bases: TGTGCCAGCAGCTCAGAACTAGCCCCTCCTTACAATGAGCAGTTCTTC. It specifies CASSSELAPPYNEQFF.